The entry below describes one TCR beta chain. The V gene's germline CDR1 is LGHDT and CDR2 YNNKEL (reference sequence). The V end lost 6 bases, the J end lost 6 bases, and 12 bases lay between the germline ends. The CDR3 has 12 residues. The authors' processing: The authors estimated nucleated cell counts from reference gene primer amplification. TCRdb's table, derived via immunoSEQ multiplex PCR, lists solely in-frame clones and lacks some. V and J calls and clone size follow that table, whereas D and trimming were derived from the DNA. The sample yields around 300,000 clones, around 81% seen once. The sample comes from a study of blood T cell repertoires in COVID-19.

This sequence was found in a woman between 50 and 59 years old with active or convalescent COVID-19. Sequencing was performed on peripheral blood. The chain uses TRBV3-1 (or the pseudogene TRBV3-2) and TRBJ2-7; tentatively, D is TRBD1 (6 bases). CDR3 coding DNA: TGTGCCAGCAGTTTCCAGGGGCGCGAGCAGTACTTC. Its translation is CASSFQGREQYF.